This is a list of T cell receptor beta chains from one sample in a study of Ad26.COV2.S vaccination and SARS-CoV-2 variants. Generated by immunoSEQ multiplex PCR, the TCRdb table keeps only in-frame clones and is missing some. The sample has roughly 400,000 clones, about 89% seen once. Source: peripheral blood, taken in a trial of Ad26.COV2.S vaccine versus placebo. Every receptor here comes from a person aged 18-65 years who received the Ad26.COV2.S COVID-19 vaccine or a placebo. Each CDR3 is given with its conserved first and last residue. Fields, in order: D gene, J gene, V gene, CDR3 protein. The D gene is left open where the match is weak.

>-|TRBJ2-1|TRBV7-8
CASSLVGQPNNEQFF
>TRBD1|TRBJ1-1|TRBV5-6
CASSLRTGRPEAFF
>-|TRBJ2-7|TRBV28
CASSPPAHYEQYF
>-|TRBJ1-3|TRBV10-2
CASSPRASSLGGNTIYF
>-|TRBJ1-5|TRBV4-3
CASSQEGGNQPQHF
>-|TRBJ1-2|TRBV18
CASSPGGQNYGYTF
>TRBD2|TRBJ2-3|TRBV5-1
CASSSGRDPTDTQYF
>TRBD2|TRBJ2-1|TRBV24-1
CATSDRSGRINEQFF
>TRBD2|TRBJ2-7|TRBV4-2
CASSQDGGRAGEQYF
>TRBD2|TRBJ2-2|TRBV15
CATSTGTSGSRELFF